This passage covers 9 T cell receptor beta chains from one sample sequenced in a study of blood T cell repertoires in COVID-19. The protocol was immunoSEQ multiplex PCR, while the TCRdb copy is restricted to in-frame clones and leaves out a portion. The sample lists 250,000 to 300,000 clones; 80% to 90% were seen once. Sequenced material: PBMCs or T cells enriched from blood (not recorded which). These receptors all stem from a man in his forties who had recovered from COVID-19.

This clone was counted a single time. The chain joins TRBV24-1 to TRBJ2-5, with TRBD1 identical over 9 bases. Trimming at V came to 4 bases and at J to 4 bases, leaving 6 bases not matched to a gene. Germline V gene data show CDR1 as KGHDR and CDR2 as SFDVKD. CDR3 length: 15 residues. The CDR3 nucleotides read TGTGCCACCAGTGACCTCGAGACAGGGGGAGAGACCCAGTACTTC. Translating it yields CATSDLETGGETQYF.

This chain links TRBV19 with TRBJ2-3, with D possibly TRBD2 on 7 matching bases. Between the trimmed V and J ends, which lost 6 bases and 8 bases, there was a span of 18 bases. The CDR3 consists of 14 residues. CDR1 LNHDA and CDR2 SQIVND come from the germline V gene (reference sequence). CDR3 amino acids: CASRDASRGGTQYF. CDR3 bases: TGTGCCAGTAGAGATGCTTCTAGGGGGGGTACGCAGTATTTT.

This chain links TRBV7-3 with TRBJ2-5; 9 bases are a match to TRBD2. V was pared by 5 bases and J by 3 bases, with 4 bases of the junction left unmatched. Germline V gives CDR1 SGHTA, CDR2 FQGTGA. CDR3 length: 14 residues. The CDR3 sequence is CASSLAGTKETQYF. The CDR3 bases are TGTGCCAGCAGCCTAGCGGGGACAAAAGAGACCCAGTACTTC.

The chain is built from TRBV13 and TRBJ1-6, with 8 bases that match TRBD1. After removal of 3 bases from V and 4 bases from J, the junction contained 5 bases not matched to a gene. From germline, CDR1 is PRHDT and CDR2 FYEKMQ (reference sequence). The CDR3 totals 16 residues. CDR3 DNA: TGTGCCAGCAGCTTTGGACAGGGTTTATATAATTCACCCCTCCACTTT. This translates into CASSFGQGLYNSPLHF.

The chain is built from TRBV6-1 and TRBJ2-4; perhaps TRBD1 as D (6 bases). The CDR3 is 16 residues long. Trimming left V 2 bases short and J 5 bases short, with 16 bases between. The germline V gene has CDR1 MNHNS and CDR2 SASEGT. CDR3 nucleotide sequence: TGTGCCAGCAGTGAACCCTTCGGCAGGGGCGAAAACATTCAGTACTTC. It specifies CASSEPFGRGENIQYF.

The chain carries TRBV3-1 (or the pseudogene TRBV3-2) and TRBJ2-2; D not certain. The germline V gene has CDR1 LGHDT and CDR2 YNNKEL (reference sequence). The CDR3 covers 16 residues. The V end was cut by 1 base, the J end by 6 bases, with 15 bases between. CDR3 nucleotides: TGTGCCAGCAGCCAAGTGGTAGTTATTTCTGCCGGGGAGCTGTTTTTT. It codes for CASSQVVVISAGELFF.

This clone showed up just once. The V gene is TRBV15, the J gene TRBJ1-4; 7 bases line up with TRBD1. In germline, CDR1 is LNHNV, CDR2 YYDKDF (reference sequence). The CDR3 sequence is 15 residues long. J lost 5 bases, V lost 2 bases, and 5 bases had no gene match. The CDR3 region is CATSRPGTANEKLFF. The CDR3 bases are TGTGCCACCAGCAGACCCGGGACAGCCAATGAAAAACTGTTTTTT.

V and J are TRBV4-3 and TRBJ1-3; weak D call: TRBD1 (5 bases). The CDR3 is 15 amino acids. Germline lookup yields CDR1 LGHNA and CDR2 YSLEER. The ends were cut back, 1 base at V and 9 bases at J, with 16 bases in the middle. In DNA, the CDR3 is TGCGCCAGCAGCCAAGCCTTGGAGGGGTTTGGCACCATATATTTT. Translation gives CASSQALEGFGTIYF.

V usage is TRBV7-2 and J usage is TRBJ1-6, with D unclear. The CDR3 consists of 13 residues. Trimming stripped 2 bases from V and 8 bases from J, with 7 bases between. Germline V CDR1 and CDR2: SGHTA, FQGNSA. The CDR3 DNA follows: TGTGCCAGCAGCTTAATAGGAGATTCACCCCTCCACTTT. This translates into CASSLIGDSPLHF.